These 21 T cell receptor beta chains originate from one sample sequenced in a study of Graves' ophthalmopathy and Graves' hyperthyroidism. RNA transcripts served as template for amplifying TCR beta CDR3 sequences. Amplification began with first-round RT-PCR using HTBI primers, then second-round multiplex PCR was performed. TCRdb analysed the multiplex PCR reads with MiXCR anew, one entry per CDR3 protein. The sample contains fewer than 650,000 distinct CDR3 sequences, 20% to 25% of which appear only once. The material sequenced was peripheral blood. The origin of the receptors is a young woman with stable Graves' hyperthyroidism. Some clones in this sample may be carry-over from other donors' samples.

The table lists this clonotype with many counts. The chain uses TRBV12-3 or TRBV12-4 and TRBJ2-7; 10 bases agree with TRBD1. This CDR3 spans 15 amino acids. Losses at the gene ends were 3 bases for V and 6 bases for J; bases not matched to a gene: 8. This CDR3 reads CASSFKGQGTCEQYF. The CDR3 DNA reads as TGTGCCAGCAGTTTTAAGGGACAGGGGACCTGCGAGCAGTACTTC.

This clonotype came up many times. This chain links TRBV19 with TRBJ1-1; 9 bases align to TRBD1. CDR1 is LNHDA, CDR2 SQIVND, per germline (reference sequence). V lost 7 bases and J lost 7; bases outside the gene matches: 4. CDR3 length: 12 residues. The CDR3 DNA follows: TGTGCCAGTACCGGACAGGGGAATGAAGCTTTCTTT. As protein: CASTGQGNEAFF.

The chain links TRBV9 to TRBJ2-7, with TRBD1 matching 9 bases. J was trimmed by 3 bases and V by 0 bases; bases with no gene match: 4. The length of the CDR3 is 15 residues. The germline V gene has CDR1 SGDLS and CDR2 YYNGEE. CDR3 in DNA: TGTGCCAGCAGCGTAGATGGGACAGGGAACTACGAGCAGTACTTC. As protein: CASSVDGTGNYEQYF.

This chain joins TRBV28 and TRBJ1-2; D unresolved. The CDR3 loop spans 15 amino acids. V was pared by 5 bases and J by 4 bases, with 17 bases between. Germline V gene lookup returns CDR1 MDHEN and CDR2 SYDVKM. CDR3 in amino acids: CASSPPGAFGYGYTF. The CDR3 bases are TGTGCCAGCAGTCCGCCGGGAGCGTTCGGCTATGGCTACACCTTC.

CDR3 amino acids: CASSLLGTLDVNTEAFF. The CDR3 DNA reads TGCGCCAGCAGCTTGTTGGGGACTCTCGATGTGAACACTGAAGCTTTCTTT. V usage is TRBV5-1 and J usage is TRBJ1-1; D perhaps matches TRBD1 (5 bases). The length of the CDR3 is 17 residues. V lost 1 base and J lost 0, with 16 bases in between. Per the germline V gene, CDR1 is SGHRS and CDR2 is YFSETQ.

This clonotype was seen more than once but under ten times. This could be a read error, since a much larger clone is one nucleotide away. The genes are TRBV2 and TRBJ1-1; D not certain. Per germline, CDR1 SNHLY and CDR2 FYNNEI. V dropped 7 bases and J dropped 1 base, with 10 bases sitting between them. The CDR3 sequence is 13 residues long. The CDR3 spells CASNSKENTEAFF. CDR3 coding DNA: TGTGCCAGCAATTCGAAGGAGAACACTGAAGCTTTCTTT.

This clonotype was seen repeatedly, ten times or more. V is TRBV19 and J is TRBJ1-1; weak D call: TRBD1 (6 bases). Between the trimmed V and J ends, which lost 4 bases and 3 bases, there was a span of 12 bases. The CDR3 consists of 14 residues. Germline V gene sequence: CDR1 LNHDA, CDR2 SQIVND (reference sequence). In DNA, the CDR3 is TGTGCCAGTAGTACCTTCAAGGGGGACACTGAAGCTTTCTTT. Its translation: CASSTFKGDTEAFF.

The chain carries TRBV20-1 and TRBJ2-7, with D tentatively TRBD1 (7 bases). The CDR3 is 16 amino acids. Trimming cost V 5 bases and J 3 bases, with 23 bases left between them. CDR1 and CDR2 from the germline V gene are DFQATT and SNEGSKA (reference sequence). CDR3 sequence reads: CSARGYLGQMIYEQYF. The CDR3, as DNA: TGCAGTGCTCGGGGGTATTTGGGACAGATGATCTACGAGCAGTACTTC.

This clonotype has a count of ten or more. J is TRBJ1-2 and V is TRBV6-1; 7 nucleotides agree with TRBD1. The germline gives CDR1 MNHNS, CDR2 SASEGT. This CDR3 is 14 amino acids long. Losses at the gene ends were 5 bases for V and 3 bases for J; bases not matched to a gene: 6. In nucleotides, the CDR3 is TGTGCCAGCAGTCGGAGCGACAGGGACTATGGCTACACCTTC. Encoded protein: CASSRSDRDYGYTF.

This sequence joins TRBV20-1 and TRBJ1-5, with a weak D call TRBD1 (6 bases). V lost 2 bases, J lost 4 bases, and 18 bases lay in between. The length of the CDR3 is 16 residues. Germline CDR1 reads DFQATT; CDR2 reads SNEGSKA (reference sequence). CDR3 amino acids: CSARSWGGRGNQPQHF. The CDR3 bases are TGCAGTGCTAGATCCTGGGGGGGCCGGGGTAATCAGCCCCAGCATTTT.

This clonotype was counted at least ten times. The V and J genes are TRBV29-1 and TRBJ1-2; the D is unclear. The germline gives CDR1 SQVTM, CDR2 ANQGSEA. The CDR3 length is 11 residues. Trimming took 2 bases from V and 4 from J, leaving 5 bases between them. Here the CDR3 DNA reads TGCAGCGTTGAAAAGACCTATGGCTACACCTTC. This encodes CSVEKTYGYTF.

Ten or more counts support this clonotype. CDR3 nucleotides: TGTGCCAGCAGCTTTAGATCTAACTACGAGCAGTACTTC. It yields the protein CASSFRSNYEQYF. The chain combines TRBV11-3 with TRBJ2-7; D uncertain. Trimming removed 3 bases at V and 3 bases at J, with 9 bases between. The germline V gene encodes CDR1 SGHNT and CDR2 YENEEA. The CDR3 runs to 13 residues. The full variable domain, in which reference TRBV11-3 and TRBJ2-7 provide the parts outside the CDR3, is EAGVVQSPRYKIIEKKQPVAFWCNPISGHNTLYWYLQNLGQGPELLIRYENEEAVDDSQLPKDRFSAERLKGVDSTLKIQPAELGDSAVYLCASSFRSNYEQYFGPGTRLTVT.

The gene calls are TRBV28 and TRBJ2-7, with a tentative D call TRBD1 (6 bases). Trimming stripped 4 bases from V and 3 bases from J, with 28 bases between. Germline assignment: CDR1 MDHEN and CDR2 SYDVKM. The CDR3 sequence is 19 residues long. The CDR3 protein is CASSSAGQSGAFWGYEQYF. CDR3 bases: TGTGCCAGCAGTTCCGCTGGACAGTCCGGGGCGTTTTGGGGCTACGAGCAGTACTTC.

To note about this clonotype: At one end the junction does not follow the germline gene, possibly because of a read error. This chain uses TRBV7-7 with TRBJ1-5; D is possibly TRBD1 (6 bases). The germline V gene has CDR1 SSHAT and CDR2 FNYEAQ (reference sequence). The CDR3 length is 14 residues. This CDR3 is CASSLRDKYQPQHF. The CDR3 nucleotides are TGTGCTAGCAGCTTGCGGGACAAATACCAGCCCCAGCATTTT.

Ten or more counts support this clonotype. V gene TRBV20-1 combines with J gene TRBJ2-7, with 8 bases fitting TRBD1. CDR3 length: 12 amino acids. Germline CDR1 reads DFQATT; CDR2 reads SNEGSKA (reference sequence). V gave up 2 bases and J gave up 5 bases; unmatched junction bases: 2. The CDR3 loop reads CSARTTGDEQYF. The CDR3 DNA follows: TGCAGTGCTAGAACGACAGGGGACGAGCAGTACTTC.

In this sample, this clonotype turned up many times. The V gene is TRBV29-1, the J gene TRBJ2-5; 10 bases align to TRBD2. CDR1 and CDR2 (germline): SQVTM, ANQGSEA. CDR3 length: 14 amino acids. The V segment lost 4 bases and the J segment 3 bases; nucleotides outside the gene matches: 5. The CDR3 region is CSVVLTSGEETQYF. The CDR3 region has the DNA TGCAGCGTTGTTCTAACTAGCGGGGAAGAGACCCAGTACTTC.

The V call is TRBV4-1, the J call TRBJ2-2; no reliable D call. CDR1 and CDR2 from the germline V gene are MGHRA and YSYEKL. The V gene lost 4 bases and the J gene lost 7 bases, with 19 bases spanning the gap. CDR3 size: 16 residues. The CDR3 is CASSLRFKASGGELFF. The CDR3 bases are TGCGCCAGCAGCCTCCGCTTTAAGGCTTCGGGCGGGGAGCTGTTTTTT.

This clonotype has at least ten counts. The chain couples TRBV6-1 to TRBJ1-5, with 8 bases fitting TRBD1. From germline, CDR1 is MNHNS and CDR2 SASEGT. Unmatched junction bases numbered 7, after V lost 7 bases and J lost 2 bases. The CDR3 sequence is 15 residues long. The CDR3, as DNA: TGTGCCAGCATCACAGGGGGTTTGGGCAATCAGCCCCAGCATTTT. Its protein is CASITGGLGNQPQHF.

In its sample, this clonotype was seen a few times. The rearrangement uses TRBV6-1 and TRBJ1-1; D not certain. The CDR3 consists of 14 residues. The germline CDR1 and CDR2 sequences are MNHNS and SASEGT. V was shortened by 1 base and J by 2 bases, with 8 bases between the two germline ends. CDR3 nucleotide sequence: TGTGCCAGCAGTGAAGAAGGAGCAAACACTGAAGCTTTCTTT. Residues: CASSEEGANTEAFF.

Many counts were recorded for this clonotype. The chain couples TRBV27 to TRBJ2-7; D is possibly TRBD1 (5 bases). Germline-derived CDR1 and CDR2 are MNHEY and SMNVEV (reference sequence). With 2 bases removed from V and 1 base from J, the gap between germline ends came to 12 bases. The CDR3 runs 15 residues. DNA for the CDR3: TGTGCCAGCAGTTTACAGGGAACGTTTTCCTACGAGCAGTACTTC. Protein sequence: CASSLQGTFSYEQYF.

This clonotype was counted at least ten times. This rearrangement joins TRBV6-5 to TRBJ1-1; D is uncertain. Germline lookup yields CDR1 MNHEY and CDR2 SVGAGI. The CDR3 extends over 11 amino acids. V was cut by 2 bases and J by 14 bases, with 12 bases left in between. The CDR3 DNA reads as TGTGCCAGCAGTTACGGAATGGCTTCCTTCTTT. Translated: CASSYGMASFF.